This note documents a single T cell receptor beta chain sequence. This sample was taken from a study of CD8 T cells in Susac syndrome. The CDR3 contains 17 residues. With 11 bases clipped from V and 0 bases from J, the junction kept 11 bases outside the gene matches. Looked up from germline, CDR1 is ENHRY and CDR2 is SYGVKD. RNA, at about 0.45 to 1 ug, was reverse transcribed with random hexamers. Each CDR3 protein is one row after TCRdb ran MiXCR on the immunoSEQ multiplex PCR reads. Here the sample spans 150,000 to 200,000 distinct CDR3 sequences, 92% being singletons. The clonotype originates from a human donor in good health. The chain recombines TRBV10-3 with TRBJ2-6; 9 bases align to TRBD1. Sequenced: CD4+ T cells from PBMCs. The CDR3: CALSRTGDSSGANVLTF. The CDR3 DNA reads TGTGCCCTCTCCCGGACAGGGGATAGCTCTGGGGCCAACGTCCTGACTTTC.